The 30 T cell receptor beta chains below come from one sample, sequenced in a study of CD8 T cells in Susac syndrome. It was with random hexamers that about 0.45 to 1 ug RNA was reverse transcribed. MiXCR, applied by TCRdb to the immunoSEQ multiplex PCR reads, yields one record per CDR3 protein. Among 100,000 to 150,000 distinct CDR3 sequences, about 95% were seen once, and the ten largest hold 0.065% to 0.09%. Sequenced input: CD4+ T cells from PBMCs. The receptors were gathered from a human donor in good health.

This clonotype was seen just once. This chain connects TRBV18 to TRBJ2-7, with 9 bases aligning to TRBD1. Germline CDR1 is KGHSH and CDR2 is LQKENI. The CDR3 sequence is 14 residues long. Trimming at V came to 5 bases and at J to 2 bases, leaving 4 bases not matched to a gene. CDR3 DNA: TGTGCCAGCTCAACCGGGACAGGGACCTACGAGCAGTACTTC. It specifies CASSTGTGTYEQYF.

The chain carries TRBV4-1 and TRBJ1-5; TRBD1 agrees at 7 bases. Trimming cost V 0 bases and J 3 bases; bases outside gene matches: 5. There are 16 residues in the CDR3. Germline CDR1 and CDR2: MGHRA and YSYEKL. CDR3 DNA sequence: TGCGCCAGCAGCCAAGAGGGACAGAGAGCCAATCAGCCCCAGCATTTT. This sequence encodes CASSQEGQRANQPQHF.

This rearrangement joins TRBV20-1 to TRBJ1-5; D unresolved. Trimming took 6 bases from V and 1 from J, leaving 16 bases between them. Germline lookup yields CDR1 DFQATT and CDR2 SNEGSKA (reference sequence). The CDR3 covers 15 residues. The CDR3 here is CSAPSGGGSNQPQHF. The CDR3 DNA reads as TGCAGTGCCCCGAGTGGAGGAGGCAGCAATCAGCCCCAGCATTTT.

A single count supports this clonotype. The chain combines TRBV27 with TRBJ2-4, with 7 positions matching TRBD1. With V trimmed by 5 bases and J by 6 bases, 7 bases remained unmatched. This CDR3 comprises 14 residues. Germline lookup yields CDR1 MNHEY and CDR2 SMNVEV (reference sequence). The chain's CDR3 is CASSMERGRNIQYF. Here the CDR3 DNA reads TGTGCCAGCAGTATGGAGAGGGGGCGAAACATTCAGTACTTC.

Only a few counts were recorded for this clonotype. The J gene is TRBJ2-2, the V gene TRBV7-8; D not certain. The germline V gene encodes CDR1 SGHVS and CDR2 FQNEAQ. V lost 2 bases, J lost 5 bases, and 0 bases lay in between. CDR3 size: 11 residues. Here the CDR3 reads CASSLTGELFF. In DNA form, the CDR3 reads TGTGCCAGCAGCTTAACCGGGGAGCTGTTTTTT.

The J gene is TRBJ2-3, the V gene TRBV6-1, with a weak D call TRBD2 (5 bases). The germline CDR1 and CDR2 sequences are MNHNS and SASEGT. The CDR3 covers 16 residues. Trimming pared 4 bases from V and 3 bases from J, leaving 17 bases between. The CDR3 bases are TGTGCCAGCAGTGGCTGGACTCTCGGGAAGACAGATACGCAGTATTTT. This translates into CASSGWTLGKTDTQYF.

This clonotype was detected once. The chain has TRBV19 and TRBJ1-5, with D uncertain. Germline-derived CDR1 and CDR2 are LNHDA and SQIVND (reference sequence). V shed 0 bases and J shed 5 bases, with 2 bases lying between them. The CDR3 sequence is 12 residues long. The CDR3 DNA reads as TGTGCCAGTAGTATAGAAGATCAGCCCCAGCATTTT. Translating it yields CASSIEDQPQHF. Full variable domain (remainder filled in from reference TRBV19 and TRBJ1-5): DGGITQSPKYLFRKEGQNVTLSCEQNLNHDAMYWYRQDPGQGLRLIYYSQIVNDFQKGDIAEGYSVSREKKESFPLTVTSAQKNPTAFYLCASSIEDQPQHFGDGTRLSIL.

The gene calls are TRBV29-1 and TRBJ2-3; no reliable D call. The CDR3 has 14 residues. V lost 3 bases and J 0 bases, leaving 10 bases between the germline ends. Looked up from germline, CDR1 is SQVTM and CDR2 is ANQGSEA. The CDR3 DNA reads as TGCAGCGTTGATTCCGATTCTAGCACAGATACGCAGTATTTT. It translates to CSVDSDSSTDTQYF.

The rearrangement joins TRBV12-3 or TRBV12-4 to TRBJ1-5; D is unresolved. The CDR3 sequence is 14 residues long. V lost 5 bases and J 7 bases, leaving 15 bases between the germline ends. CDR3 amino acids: CASSPASVGQPQHF. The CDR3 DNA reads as TGTGCCAGCAGTCCCGCTTCCGTGGGGCAGCCCCAGCATTTT.

CDR3 protein: CASSLHGQGSTDTQYF. The CDR3 region has the DNA TGTGCCAGCAGCCTCCACGGACAGGGCAGCACAGATACGCAGTATTTT. The chain employs TRBV3-1 and TRBJ2-3; the match to TRBD1 covers 8 bases. This CDR3 region has 16 residues. Germline V lookup: CDR1 LGHDT, CDR2 YNNKEL (reference sequence). The V gene end was trimmed by 4 bases and the J gene end by 0 bases; junction bases not matched to a gene: 6.

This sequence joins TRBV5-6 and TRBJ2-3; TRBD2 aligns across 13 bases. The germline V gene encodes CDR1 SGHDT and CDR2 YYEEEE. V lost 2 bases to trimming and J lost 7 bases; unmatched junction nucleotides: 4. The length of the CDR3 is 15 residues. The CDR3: CASSFRTSGSNTQYF. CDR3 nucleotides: TGTGCCAGCAGCTTCCGGACTAGCGGGAGCAATACGCAGTATTTT.

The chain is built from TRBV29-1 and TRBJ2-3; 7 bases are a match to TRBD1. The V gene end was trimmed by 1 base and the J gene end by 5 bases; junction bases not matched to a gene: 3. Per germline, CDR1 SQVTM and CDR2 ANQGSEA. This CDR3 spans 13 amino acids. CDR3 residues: CSVEVGGIDTQYF. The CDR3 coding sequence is TGCAGCGTTGAAGTAGGGGGCATAGATACGCAGTATTTT.

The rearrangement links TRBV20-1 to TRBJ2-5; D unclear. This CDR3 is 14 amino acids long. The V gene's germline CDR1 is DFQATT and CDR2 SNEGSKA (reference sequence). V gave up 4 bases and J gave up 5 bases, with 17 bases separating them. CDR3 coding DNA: TGCAGTGCTACTATAAGGTCCTCGGAGGAGACCCAGTACTTC. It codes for CSATIRSSEETQYF.

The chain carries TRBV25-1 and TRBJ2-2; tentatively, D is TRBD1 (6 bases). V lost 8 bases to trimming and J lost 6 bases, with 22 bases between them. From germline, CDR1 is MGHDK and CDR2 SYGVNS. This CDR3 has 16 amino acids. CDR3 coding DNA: TGTGCCAGCTCTACGACCACAGGGTGGGTGGCCGGGGAGCTGTTTTTT. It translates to CASSTTTGWVAGELFF.

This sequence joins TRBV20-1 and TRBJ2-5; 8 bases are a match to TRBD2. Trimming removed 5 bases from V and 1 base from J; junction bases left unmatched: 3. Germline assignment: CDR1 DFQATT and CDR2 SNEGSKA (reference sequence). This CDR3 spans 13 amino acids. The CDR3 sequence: CSAERGTQETQYF. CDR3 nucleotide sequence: TGCAGTGCTGAGCGGGGGACCCAAGAGACCCAGTACTTC.

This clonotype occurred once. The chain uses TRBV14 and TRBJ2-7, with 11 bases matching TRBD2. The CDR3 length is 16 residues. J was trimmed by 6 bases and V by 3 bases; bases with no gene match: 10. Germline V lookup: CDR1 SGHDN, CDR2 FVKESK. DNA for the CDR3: TGTGCCAGCAGCCAGATAACTTCCGGGACTAGCGGCGAGCAGTACTTC. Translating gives CASSQITSGTSGEQYF.

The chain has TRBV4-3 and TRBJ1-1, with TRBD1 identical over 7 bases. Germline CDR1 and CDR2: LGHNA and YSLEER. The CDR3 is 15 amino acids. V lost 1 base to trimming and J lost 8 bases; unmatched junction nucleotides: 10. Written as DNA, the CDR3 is TGCGCCAGCAGCCAAGTCGGACCGAGGACAGGAGAAGCTTTCTTT. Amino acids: CASSQVGPRTGEAFF.

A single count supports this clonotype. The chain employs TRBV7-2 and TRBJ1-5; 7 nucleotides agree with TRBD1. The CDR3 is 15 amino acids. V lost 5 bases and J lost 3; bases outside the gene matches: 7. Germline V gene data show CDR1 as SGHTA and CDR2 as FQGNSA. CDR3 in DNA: TGTGCCAGCAGCACCGACAGGGCACTCAATCAGCCCCAGCATTTT. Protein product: CASSTDRALNQPQHF.

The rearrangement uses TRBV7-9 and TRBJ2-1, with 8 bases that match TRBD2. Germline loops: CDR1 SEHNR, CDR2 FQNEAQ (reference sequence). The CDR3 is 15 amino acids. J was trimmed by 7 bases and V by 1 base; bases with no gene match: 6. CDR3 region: CASSLGASGPNEQFF. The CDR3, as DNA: TGTGCCAGCAGCTTAGGGGCTAGCGGGCCTAATGAGCAGTTCTTC.

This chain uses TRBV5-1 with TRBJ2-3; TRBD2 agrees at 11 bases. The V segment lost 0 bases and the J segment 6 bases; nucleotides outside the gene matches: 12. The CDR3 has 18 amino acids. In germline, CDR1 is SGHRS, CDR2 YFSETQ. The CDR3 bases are TGCGCCAGCAGCTTGGCCCCTCCTAGCGGGAGGTCCGGGGATACGCAGTATTTT. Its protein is CASSLAPPSGRSGDTQYF.

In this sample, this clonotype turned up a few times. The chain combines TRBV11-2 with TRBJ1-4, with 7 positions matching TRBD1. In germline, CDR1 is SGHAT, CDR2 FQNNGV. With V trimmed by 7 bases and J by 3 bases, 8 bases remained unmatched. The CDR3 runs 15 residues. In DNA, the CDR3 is TGTGCCAGCATCCTCAGGGGGAGAGCTAATGAAAAACTGTTTTTT. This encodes CASILRGRANEKLFF. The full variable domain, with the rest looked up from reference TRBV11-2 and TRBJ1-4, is EAGVAQSPRYKIIEKRQSVAFWCNPISGHATLYWYQQILGQGPKLLIQFQNNGVVDDSQLPKDRFSAERLKGVDSTLKIQPAKLEDSAVYLCASILRGRANEKLFFGSGTQLSVL.

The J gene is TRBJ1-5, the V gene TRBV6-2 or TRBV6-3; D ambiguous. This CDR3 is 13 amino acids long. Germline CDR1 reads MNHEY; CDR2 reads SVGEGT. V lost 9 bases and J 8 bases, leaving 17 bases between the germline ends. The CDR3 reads CASTRRGAEPQHF. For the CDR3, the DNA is TGTGCCAGTACCCGACGGGGAGCGGAGCCCCAGCATTTT.

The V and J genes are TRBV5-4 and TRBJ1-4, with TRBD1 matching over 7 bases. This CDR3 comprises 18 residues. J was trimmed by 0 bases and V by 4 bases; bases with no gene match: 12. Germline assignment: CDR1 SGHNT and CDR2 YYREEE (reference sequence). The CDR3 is CASSPRAGQSTTNEKLFF. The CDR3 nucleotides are TGTGCCAGCAGCCCCAGGGCGGGACAGAGTACAACTAATGAAAAACTGTTTTTT.

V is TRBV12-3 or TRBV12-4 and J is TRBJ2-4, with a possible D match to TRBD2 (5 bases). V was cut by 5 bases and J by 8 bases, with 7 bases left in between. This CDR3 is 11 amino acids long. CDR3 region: CASSPEDIQYF. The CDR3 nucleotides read TGTGCCAGCAGTCCGGAGGACATTCAGTACTTC.

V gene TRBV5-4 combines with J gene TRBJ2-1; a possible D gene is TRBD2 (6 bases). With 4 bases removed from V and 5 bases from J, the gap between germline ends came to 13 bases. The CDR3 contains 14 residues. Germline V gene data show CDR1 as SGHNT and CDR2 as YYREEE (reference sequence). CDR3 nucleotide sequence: TGTGCCAGCAGCAGAACGGGGGACCACAATGAGCAGTTCTTC. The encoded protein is CASSRTGDHNEQFF.

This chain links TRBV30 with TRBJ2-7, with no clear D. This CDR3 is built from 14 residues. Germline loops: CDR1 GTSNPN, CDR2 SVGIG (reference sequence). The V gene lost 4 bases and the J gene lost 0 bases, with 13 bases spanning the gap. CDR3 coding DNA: TGTGCCTGGAAAAAGGGCCCCAGCTCCTACGAGCAGTACTTC. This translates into CAWKKGPSSYEQYF. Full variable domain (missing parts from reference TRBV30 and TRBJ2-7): SQTIHQWPATLVQPVGSPLSLECTVEGTSNPNLYWYRQAAGRGLQLLFYSVGIGQISSEVPQNLSASRPQDRQFILSSKKLLLSDSGFYLCAWKKGPSSYEQYFGPGTRLTVT.

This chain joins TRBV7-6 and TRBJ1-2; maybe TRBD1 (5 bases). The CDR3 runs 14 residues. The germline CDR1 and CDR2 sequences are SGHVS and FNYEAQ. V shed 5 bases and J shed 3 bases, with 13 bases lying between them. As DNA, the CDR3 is TGTGCCAGCAGCCCTGGGTGGGGGGACTATGGCTACACCTTC. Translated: CASSPGWGDYGYTF.

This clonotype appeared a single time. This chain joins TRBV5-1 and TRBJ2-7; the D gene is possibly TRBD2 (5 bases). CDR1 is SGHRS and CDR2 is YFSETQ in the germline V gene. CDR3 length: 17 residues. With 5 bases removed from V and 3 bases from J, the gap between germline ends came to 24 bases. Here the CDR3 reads CASSLAQVAFDYYEQYF. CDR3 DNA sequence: TGCGCCAGCAGTCTCGCTCAAGTGGCGTTTGACTACTACGAGCAGTACTTC.

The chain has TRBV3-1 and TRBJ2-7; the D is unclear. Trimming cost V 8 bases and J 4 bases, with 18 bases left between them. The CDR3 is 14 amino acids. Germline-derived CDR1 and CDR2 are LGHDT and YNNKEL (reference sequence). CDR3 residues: CASGRVTDTYEQYF. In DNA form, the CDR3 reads TGTGCCAGCGGCCGGGTAACTGACACTTACGAGCAGTACTTC.

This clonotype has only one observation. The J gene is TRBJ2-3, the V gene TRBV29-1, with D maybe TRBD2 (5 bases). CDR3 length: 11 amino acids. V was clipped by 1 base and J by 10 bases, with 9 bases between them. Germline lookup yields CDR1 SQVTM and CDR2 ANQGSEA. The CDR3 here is CSVEGEAAQYF. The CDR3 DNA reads TGCAGCGTTGAAGGGGAAGCGGCGCAGTATTTT.